This T cell receptor beta chain was profiled in a study of cytomegalovirus exposure and HLA in healthy donors. The study's findings and limits: An apparent linkage of common viral pathogens to several of the most significant clusters emerged in a later analysis. The productive fraction for most TCR beta V segments was about 87% or about 30% in an earlier analysis.

For this clone: The antigen remains unidentified.

CDR1 and CDR2 from the germline V gene are PRHDT and FYEKMQ (reference sequence). The V segment lost 5 bases and the J segment 1 base; nucleotides outside the gene matches: 2. The CDR3 totals 15 residues. 13 Jbeta primers and 60 Vbeta primers were used for the PCR. Sequencing used immunoSEQ multiplex PCR; TCRdb keeps in-frame clones, though not all of them. The table shows 110,000 or so clones, with roughly 76% occurring only once. Specimen: PBMCs. This rearrangement joins TRBV13 to TRBJ2-3; 11 bases map to TRBD2. The sequence was obtained from a man aged 25 to 45 in good health and CMV-seropositive. CDR3 loop: CASSMTSGGTDTQYF. Here the CDR3 DNA reads TGTGCCAGCAGCATGACTAGCGGGGGCACAGATACGCAGTATTTT.